These T cell receptor beta chains were read from a single sample in a study of tumor T cells in aggressive B-cell lymphoma. Repertoires were generated with immunoSEQ multiplex PCR, while TCRdb's copy carries only in-frame clones and drops some. The sample includes 2,500 to 3,500 clones, around 87% of them seen just once. The sample consisted of tumor tissue. The receptors derive from an adult with diffuse large B cell lymphoma. The conserved cysteine and the conserved F or W are not part of the CDR3 here.

J: TRBJ2-3
V: TRBV6-5
length: 11
CDR3: ASTPDDTDTQY

J: TRBJ1-1
V: TRBV6-5
length: 10
CDR3: ASSIKGGEAF

J: TRBJ2-2
V: TRBV14
length: 17
CDR3: ASSRGLAGGPRFTGELF

J: TRBJ1-6
V: TRBV27
length: 15
CDR3: ASNPRQGSSYNSPLH

J: TRBJ2-7
V: TRBV27
length: 12
CDR3: ASSLSTPSYEQY

J: TRBJ2-7
V: TRBV29-1
length: 11
CDR3: SVVGLAAYEQY

J: TRBJ1-2
V: TRBV5-4
length: 12
CDR3: ASSFRDRNYGYT

J: TRBJ2-1
V: TRBV7-6
length: 15
CDR3: ASSLDPGREGLNEQF

J: TRBJ1-6
V: TRBV10-1
length: 11
CDR3: ASSPTENSPLH

J: TRBJ1-6
V: TRBV7-9
length: 12
CDR3: ASSSQGAISPLH

J: TRBJ1-1
V: TRBV14
length: 12
CDR3: ASSQVYRGAEAF

J: TRBJ2-3
V: TRBV9
length: 13
CDR3: ASSPDRGGADTQY

J: TRBJ2-3
V: TRBV5-5
length: 13
CDR3: ATGSGQPSTDTQY

J: TRBJ2-1
V: TRBV7-9
length: 10
CDR3: ASSFISNEQF

J: TRBJ1-2
V: TRBV7-9
length: 14
CDR3: ASSLKRGGPSYGYT

J: TRBJ2-3
V: TRBV14
length: 14
CDR3: ASSPFTDRFTDTQY

J: TRBJ1-1
V: TRBV6-5
length: 12
CDR3: ASSYGGSGTEAF

J: TRBJ1-2
V: TRBV9
length: 13
CDR3: ASSPFLGTADGYT

J: TRBJ2-1
V: TRBV11-1
length: 11
CDR3: ASGTGGHNEQF

J: TRBJ2-7
V: TRBV4-1
length: 14
CDR3: ASSHPDSLNAYEQY

J: TRBJ1-1
V: TRBV4-1
length: 17
CDR3: ASSLGGGGGVSVNTEAF

J: TRBJ2-1
V: TRBV7-3
length: 13
CDR3: ASSPWGGSYNEQF